This T cell receptor (beta chain) was captured by sequencing in a study of radiation and T cells in renal cell carcinoma. Germline values: CDR1 MNHEY, CDR2 SVGAGI. With V trimmed by 0 bases and J by 2 bases, 3 bases remained unmatched. The CDR3 covers 15 residues. TCRdb keeps only in-frame clones here, not all; method: immunoSEQ multiplex PCR. Among approximately 80,000 clones listed, approximately 90% were seen once. The sample's time point: blood 4 weeks post-SBRT, at nephrectomy. The sample's treatment: 15 Gy SBRT to primary tumor, nephrectomy 4 weeks later. Nephrectomy followed 15 Gy stereotactic body radiation by 4 weeks. Clear cell pathology was present in this patient's renal cell carcinoma.

V and J are TRBV6-5 and TRBJ1-2, with 7 bases that match TRBD1. The TCR originated in a woman between 70 and 85 years old with renal cell carcinoma. The sequences come from blood, collected from a patient whose treatment included radiotherapy and nephrectomy. DNA for the CDR3: TGTGCCAGCAGTTACTCGCAGGGGGGAAACTATGGCTACACCTTC. This encodes CASSYSQGGNYGYTF.